The next 24 T cell receptor beta chains were all read from a single sample in a study of pediatric ulcerative colitis. The repertoire was sequenced with immunoSEQ multiplex PCR; TCRdb's copy has only in-frame clones and lacks some. The sample comprises about 36,000 clones, 73% of which are singletons, and approximately 0.74% rests with the top ten. The rectum was sampled with one to two pinch biopsies at colonoscopy. The sample was gut tissue. These receptors came from a boy aged 10-17 years with moderate ulcerative colitis.

This chain connects TRBV4-3 to TRBJ1-1; the match to TRBD1 covers 8 bases. The CDR3 is made up of 14 amino acids. With 3 bases clipped from V and 2 bases from J, the junction kept 2 bases outside the gene matches. CDR1 LGHNA and CDR2 YSLEER come from the germline V gene. CDR3 nucleotides: TGCGCCAGCAGCCATGGGACAGGTAACACTGAAGCTTTCTTT. Its protein is CASSHGTGNTEAFF.

The CDR3 DNA is TGTGCCAGCAGCAAATTAGCCAGGACAGCTAATCAGCCCCAGCATTTT. As protein: CASSKLARTANQPQHF. The chain employs TRBV5-6 and TRBJ1-5, with a tentative D call TRBD1 (6 bases). The CDR3 loop spans 16 amino acids. V shed 4 bases and J shed 4 bases, with 18 bases lying between them. CDR1 is SGHDT and CDR2 is YYEEEE in the germline V gene.

The V call is TRBV5-6, the J call TRBJ2-2, with a possible D match to TRBD1 (7 bases). Between the trimmed V and J ends, which lost 6 bases and 6 bases, there was a span of 15 bases. The CDR3 is 14 residues long. Germline CDR1 and CDR2: SGHDT and YYEEEE. CDR3 nucleotide sequence: TGTGCCAGCACCAGGGGGGCCAGATCCGGGGAGCTGTTTTTT. Its translation is CASTRGARSGELFF.

Concerning this clone: Within the sample, other DNA sequences also encode this same CDR3. The chain couples TRBV4-2 to TRBJ1-4; the D gene is possibly TRBD1 (6 bases). Trimming pared 1 base from V and 5 bases from J, leaving 11 bases between. This CDR3 has 15 residues. From germline, CDR1 is LGHNA and CDR2 YNFKEQ. CDR3 amino acids: CASSQVGQTNEKLFF. Here the CDR3 DNA reads TGTGCCAGCAGCCAAGTTGGACAGACAAATGAAAAACTGTTTTTT.

V usage is TRBV7-9 and J usage is TRBJ1-6; D call uncertain. The CDR3 sequence is 17 residues long. Germline CDR1 SEHNR, CDR2 FQNEAQ (reference sequence). The germline V and J ends were trimmed by 5 bases and 7 bases, with 21 bases remaining between them. The CDR3 bases are TGTGCCAGCAGCGCCCGAATGGGCCAGGCGGGGAATTCACCCCTCCACTTT. Encoded protein: CASSARMGQAGNSPLHF. Full variable domain (remainder filled in from reference TRBV7-9 and TRBJ1-6): DTGVSQNPRHKITKRGQNVTFRCDPISEHNRLYWYRQTLGQGPEFLTYFQNEAQLEKSRLLSDRFSAERPKGSFSTLEIQRTEQGDSAMYLCASSARMGQAGNSPLHFGNGTRLTVT.

This chain connects TRBV11-1 to TRBJ2-1; 13 bases fit TRBD2. CDR3 length equals 15 residues. CDR1 SGHAT and CDR2 FQDESV come from the germline V gene (reference sequence). Unmatched junction bases numbered 2, after V lost 3 bases and J lost 6 bases. The CDR3 DNA follows: TGTGCCAGCAGCTTCGGACTAGCGGGGGCCAATGAGCAGTTCTTC. Its translation is CASSFGLAGANEQFF.

The chain joins TRBV6-5 to TRBJ1-6; 8 bases are a match to TRBD1. CDR3 length equals 15 residues. Unmatched junction bases numbered 6, after V lost 2 bases and J lost 9 bases. Germline values: CDR1 MNHEY, CDR2 SVGAGI. The CDR3 loop reads CASSYVTGAGSPLHF. The CDR3 bases are TGTGCCAGCAGTTACGTGACAGGGGCTGGTTCACCCCTCCACTTT.

This clone was picked up a small number of times. The chain carries TRBV30 and TRBJ1-5, with unresolved D. Between the trimmed V and J ends, which lost 2 bases and 2 bases, there was a span of 10 bases. The CDR3 extends over 14 amino acids. CDR1 GTSNPN and CDR2 SVGIG come from the germline V gene (reference sequence). CDR3 sequence: CAWSYGVGNQPQHF. The CDR3 nucleotides are TGTGCCTGGAGTTATGGGGTTGGCAATCAGCCCCAGCATTTT.

J is TRBJ2-7 and V is TRBV5-1; either TRBD1 or TRBD2 may fit D (5 bases each). Trimming pared 4 bases from V and 0 bases from J, leaving 26 bases between. Germline V CDR1 and CDR2: SGHRS, YFSETQ. The CDR3 is 19 amino acids. DNA of the CDR3: TGCGCCAGCAGCCACGCGCTCGGGACGGCTGGGCCCCACTCCTACGAGCAGTACTTC. Translated: CASSHALGTAGPHSYEQYF.

The rearrangement uses TRBV11-3 and TRBJ1-1, with 9 bases identical to TRBD1. With V trimmed by 5 bases and J by 6 bases, 16 bases remained unmatched. Per the germline V gene, CDR1 is SGHNT and CDR2 is YENEEA. CDR3 size: 17 residues. CDR3 nucleotide sequence: TGTGCCAGCAGCCACGGACAGGGGTCCGCCGGGGTGGCTGAAGCTTTCTTT. Translated: CASSHGQGSAGVAEAFF. Together with reference TRBV11-3 and TRBJ1-1, the CDR3 gives the full variable domain: EAGVVQSPRYKIIEKKQPVAFWCNPISGHNTLYWYLQNLGQGPELLIRYENEEAVDDSQLPKDRFSAERLKGVDSTLKIQPAELGDSAVYLCASSHGQGSAGVAEAFFGQGTRLTVV.

The chain recombines TRBV5-8 with TRBJ2-2; maybe TRBD2 (5 bases). This CDR3 is 14 amino acids long. Germline V gene sequence: CDR1 SGHTS, CDR2 YDEGEE. V was clipped by 3 bases and J by 0 bases, with 6 bases between them. CDR3: CASSWRANTGELFF. CDR3 DNA: TGTGCCAGCAGCTGGCGGGCGAACACCGGGGAGCTGTTTTTT.

In its sample, this clone was seen a few times. At one end the junction does not follow the germline gene, possibly because of a read error. J is TRBJ1-5 and V is TRBV27; D not certain. Germline lookup yields CDR1 MNHEY and CDR2 SMNVEV (reference sequence). This CDR3 has 12 amino acids. The CDR3 loop reads CASRRANQPQHF. Here the CDR3 DNA reads TGTGCTAGCAGGAGGGCGAATCAGCCCCAGCATTTT.

This chain links TRBV7-6 with TRBJ2-5; the D gene could be TRBD1 or TRBD2 (5 bases each). Germline loops: CDR1 SGHVS, CDR2 FNYEAQ. The CDR3 spans 14 residues. CDR3 amino acids: CAAMGREKGETQYF. Written as DNA, the CDR3 is TGTGCTGCTATGGGCAGGGAGAAGGGAGAGACCCAGTACTTC.

This sequence joins TRBV7-6 and TRBJ1-1; unclear D gene. Germline lookup yields CDR1 SGHVS and CDR2 FNYEAQ. V lost 3 bases to trimming and J lost 3 bases, with 8 bases between them. The CDR3 spans 13 residues. CDR3 bases: TGTGCCAGCAGCTTGTTGAAGGACACTGAAGCTTTCTTT. Its protein product is CASSLLKDTEAFF.

The chain combines TRBV9 with TRBJ2-1; a weak D match, TRBD2 (6 bases). V was cut by 4 bases and J by 5 bases, with 16 bases left in between. There are 15 residues in the CDR3. Germline CDR1 and CDR2: SGDLS and YYNGEE. The CDR3 spells CASSPGSGFDNEQFF. The CDR3 bases are TGTGCCAGCAGCCCCGGGAGCGGGTTTGACAATGAGCAGTTCTTC.

The chain employs TRBV23-1 and TRBJ2-1; 15 nucleotides align to TRBD2. TRBV23-1 is classed as an ORF, of uncertain function. V shed 4 bases, J shed 6 bases, and the junction held 4 bases outside the gene matches. There are 16 residues in the CDR3. CDR3 amino acids: CASSPRTSGGVNEQFF. The CDR3 bases are TGCGCCAGCAGTCCCCGGACTAGCGGGGGGGTCAATGAGCAGTTCTTC.

This chain joins TRBV5-1 and TRBJ2-5; D assignment may be TRBD1 or TRBD2 (5 bases each). Germline V lookup: CDR1 SGHRS, CDR2 YFSETQ. V shed 0 bases and J shed 5 bases, with 11 bases lying between them. CDR3 length: 14 amino acids. CDR3 DNA: TGCGCCAGCAGCTTGGCTGGGGGAGTGGAGACCCAGTACTTC. Translating gives CASSLAGGVETQYF. The whole variable domain, remainder taken from reference TRBV5-1 and TRBJ2-5, is KAGVTQTPRYLIKTRGQQVTLSCSPISGHRSVSWYQQTPGQGLQFLFEYFSETQRNKGNFPGRFSGRQFSNSRSEMNVSTLELGDSALYLCASSLAGGVETQYFGPGTRLLVL.

The chain couples TRBV7-6 to TRBJ2-1; 9 bases agree with TRBD1. Germline V lookup: CDR1 SGHVS, CDR2 FNYEAQ. CDR3 length: 14 residues. After removal of 4 bases from V and 7 bases from J, the junction contained 5 bases not matched to a gene. The CDR3 region is CASSYGTGSNEQFF. In nucleotides, the CDR3 is TGTGCCAGCAGCTACGGGACAGGGAGTAATGAGCAGTTCTTC.

V is TRBV9 and J is TRBJ1-2, with D uncertain. Germline V CDR1 and CDR2: SGDLS, YYNGEE. V was trimmed by 2 bases and J by 7 bases, leaving 9 bases between them. CDR3 length: 12 amino acids. The CDR3 nucleotides are TGTGCCAGCAGCGTTAGTCGGAGTGGCTACACCTTC. It encodes CASSVSRSGYTF.

The CDR3 here is CASSQTPEREQYF. Written as DNA, the CDR3 is TGCGCCAGCAGCCAAACCCCCGAGAGGGAGCAGTACTTC. The J gene is TRBJ2-7, the V gene TRBV4-1; D not resolved. The V end lost 2 bases, the J end lost 7 bases, and 12 bases lay between the germline ends. Looked up from germline, CDR1 is MGHRA and CDR2 is YSYEKL. The CDR3 runs to 13 residues.

V usage is TRBV5-6 and J usage is TRBJ1-2; 7 bases are a match to TRBD1. The V gene's germline CDR1 is SGHDT and CDR2 YYEEEE. This CDR3 spans 15 amino acids. Unmatched junction bases numbered 10, after V lost 4 bases and J lost 4 bases. CDR3 loop: CASSAPGQIIYGYTF. CDR3 nucleotides: TGTGCCAGCAGCGCCCCGGGACAGATTATCTATGGCTACACCTTC.

The V gene is TRBV5-4, the J gene TRBJ2-3; D call uncertain. Germline values: CDR1 SGHNT, CDR2 YYREEE (reference sequence). The CDR3 consists of 12 residues. V lost 2 bases and J lost 3, with 4 bases in between. DNA for the CDR3: TGTGCCAGCAGCTTAACGACAGATACGCAGTATTTT. This translates into CASSLTTDTQYF.

The gene calls are TRBV15 and TRBJ2-1; no reliable D call. V dropped 0 bases and J dropped 3 bases, with 9 bases sitting between them. The CDR3 has 15 residues. Germline CDR1 and CDR2: LNHNV and YYDKDF (reference sequence). CDR3 sequence reads: CATSRDGQIYNEQFF. DNA for the CDR3: TGTGCCACCAGCAGAGATGGGCAAATCTACAATGAGCAGTTCTTC.

The table lists this clone with a few counts. V usage is TRBV29-1 and J usage is TRBJ2-3, with 14 bases lining up with TRBD2. The CDR3 sequence is 14 residues long. The germline gives CDR1 SQVTM, CDR2 ANQGSEA. J gave up 4 bases and V 6 bases, and 3 bases lay outside the gene matches. Here the CDR3 DNA reads TGCAGCGTGACTAGCGGGAGGGGATCAGATACGCAGTATTTT. The encoded protein is CSVTSGRGSDTQYF.